The 12 T cell receptor beta chains below come from one sample, sequenced in a study of blood T cell repertoires in COVID-19. The repertoire was sequenced with immunoSEQ multiplex PCR; TCRdb's copy has only in-frame clones and lacks some. The profile shows about 150,000 clones, roughly 89% of them singletons. Sequencing used peripheral blood. These TCRs come from a middle-aged man with acute or convalescent COVID-19.

The J gene is TRBJ1-5, the V gene TRBV19; possibly TRBD1 for D (5 bases). V shed 4 bases and J shed 3 bases, with 7 bases lying between them. The CDR3 has 13 residues. Germline V gene lookup returns CDR1 LNHDA and CDR2 SQIVND (reference sequence). CDR3 loop: CASSKTVNQPQHF. The CDR3, as DNA: TGTGCCAGTAGTAAGACAGTCAATCAGCCCCAGCATTTT.

The CDR3 here is CASSGMGRNSPLHF. The CDR3, as DNA: TGTGCCAGTAGTGGAATGGGGAGAAATTCACCCCTCCACTTT. The chain recombines TRBV19 with TRBJ1-6; D gene uncertain. The V and J ends lost 5 bases and 7 bases respectively, with 12 bases between them. From germline, CDR1 is LNHDA and CDR2 SQIVND (reference sequence). The CDR3 totals 14 residues.

The rearrangement joins TRBV5-6 to TRBJ1-1, with D unresolved. Trimming removed 4 bases from V and 6 bases from J, with 16 bases in between. There are 14 residues in the CDR3. Germline CDR1 is SGHDT and CDR2 is YYEEEE. The DNA for the CDR3 is TGTGCCAGCAGCCCCGGCCCGGGAATACCTGAAGCTTTCTTT. Amino acid sequence: CASSPGPGIPEAFF.

V usage is TRBV18 and J usage is TRBJ2-1; 10 bases are shared with TRBD2. This CDR3 has 17 residues. Germline V lookup: CDR1 KGHSH, CDR2 LQKENI. The V gene end was trimmed by 3 bases and the J gene end by 4 bases; junction bases not matched to a gene: 9. Here the CDR3 reads CASSPLLGLAVYNEQFF. In nucleotides, the CDR3 is TGTGCCAGCTCACCCCTCCTTGGACTAGCGGTTTACAATGAGCAGTTCTTC. Together with reference TRBV18 and TRBJ2-1, the CDR3 gives the full variable domain: NAGVMQNPRHLVRRRGQEARLRCSPMKGHSHVYWYRQLPEEGLKFMVYLQKENIIDESGMPKERFSAEFPKEGPSILRIQQVVRGDSAAYFCASSPLLGLAVYNEQFFGPGTRLTVL.

This clone was counted once. The chain uses TRBV18 and TRBJ2-5; tentatively, D is TRBD2 (6 bases). Germline CDR1 reads KGHSH; CDR2 reads LQKENI. This CDR3 contains 15 residues. Trimming stripped 0 bases from V and 5 bases from J, with 13 bases between. The CDR3 coding sequence is TGTGCCAGCTCACCACCGTTTCCTAGCGCCGAGACCCAGTACTTC. Amino acids: CASSPPFPSAETQYF.

The chain combines TRBV6-5 with TRBJ2-5, with 8 bases fitting TRBD2. Germline trimming cut 5 bases from V and 5 bases from J; bases unmatched to any gene: 7. CDR1 is MNHEY and CDR2 is SVGAGI in the germline V gene. The CDR3 runs to 14 residues. CDR3 nucleotides: TGTGCCAGCAGTAGCGGGAGTCTAGGGGAGACCCAGTACTTC. Amino acid sequence: CASSSGSLGETQYF.

The chain links TRBV30 to TRBJ2-2; TRBD2 is a possible D gene (5 bases). The CDR3 covers 15 residues. V dropped 2 bases and J dropped 2 bases, with 12 bases sitting between them. The germline V gene encodes CDR1 GTSNPN and CDR2 SVGIG (reference sequence). The CDR3 spells CAWSYPRVNTGELFF. In DNA form, the CDR3 reads TGTGCCTGGAGTTACCCGAGGGTCAACACCGGGGAGCTGTTTTTT.

The chain couples TRBV29-1 to TRBJ1-1; TRBD1 matches 10 bases. Losses at the gene ends were 7 bases for V and 5 bases for J; bases not matched to a gene: 7. CDR1 SQVTM and CDR2 ANQGSEA come from the germline V gene. The CDR3 totals 13 residues. CDR3 amino acids: CSADGQGVTEAFF. In DNA, the CDR3 is TGCAGCGCTGACGGACAGGGGGTGACTGAAGCTTTCTTT.

The chain recombines TRBV5-8 with TRBJ2-1; 12 positions agree with TRBD1. Trimming at V came to 1 base and at J to 15 bases, leaving 17 bases not matched to a gene. This CDR3 has 17 amino acids. Germline assignment: CDR1 SGHTS and CDR2 YDEGEE. The CDR3 is CASSLRQGTGGHYLRFF. The CDR3 DNA reads as TGTGCCAGCAGCTTGCGACAGGGGACAGGGGGCCATTACCTGCGGTTCTTC.

The J gene is TRBJ1-4, the V gene TRBV18, with 8 bases that match TRBD1. J was trimmed by 4 bases and V by 3 bases; bases with no gene match: 7. Germline V gene lookup returns CDR1 KGHSH and CDR2 LQKENI. The CDR3 extends over 16 amino acids. CDR3 in amino acids: CASSPAGQDINEKLFF. CDR3 bases: TGTGCCAGCTCACCCGCGGGACAGGATATTAATGAAAAACTGTTTTTT.

The table lists this clone with a count of one. The chain uses TRBV3-1 (or the pseudogene TRBV3-2) and TRBJ2-3; 8 bases fit TRBD1. Germline V gene data show CDR1 as LGHDT and CDR2 as YNNKEL (reference sequence). The CDR3 totals 13 residues. After removal of 8 bases from V and 3 bases from J, the junction contained 4 bases not matched to a gene. This CDR3 is CASGQGTTDTQYF. CDR3 coding DNA: TGTGCCAGCGGACAGGGAACAACAGATACGCAGTATTTT.

The chain carries TRBV6-5 and TRBJ1-2; D gene ambiguous. The CDR3 consists of 13 residues. V lost 6 bases and J 4 bases, leaving 12 bases between the germline ends. The germline V gene has CDR1 MNHEY and CDR2 SVGAGI. The CDR3 region has the DNA TGTGCCAGCAGACCAGATAGCATCTATGGCTACACCTTC. Translating gives CASRPDSIYGYTF.